The 18 T cell receptor beta chains below come from one sample, sequenced in a study of blood T cells in healthy people across ages. A second about 7 to 11 cycle PCR used barcoded and J-beta primers. In TCRdb, the 5' RACE reads were re-called with MiXCR into one record per CDR3 protein. The table has 800,000 to 900,000 distinct CDR3 sequences, less than 80% seen once; the top ten hold around a quarter. Source material: blood. These receptor sequences come from a man aged 30 to 45 in good health.

This clonotype was counted a few times. The CDR3 DNA is TGCAGTGCTAGACGGCCCGGATTATATGGCTACACCTTC. Residues: CSARRPGLYGYTF. The chain combines TRBV20-1 with TRBJ1-2; D is undetermined. In germline, CDR1 is DFQATT, CDR2 SNEGSKA (reference sequence). Deletions cut 2 bases from V and 5 bases from J, with 12 bases between. The CDR3 runs to 13 residues.

This chain joins TRBV5-6 and TRBJ1-5; no clear D. Germline values: CDR1 SGHDT, CDR2 YYEEEE. V shed 1 base and J shed 7 bases, with 6 bases lying between them. There are 12 residues in the CDR3. The chain's CDR3 is CASSLLEQPQHF. The CDR3 DNA follows: TGTGCCAGCAGCTTGTTGGAGCAGCCCCAGCATTTT.

The chain combines TRBV20-1 with TRBJ2-6; D may be TRBD1 (6 bases). CDR3 length: 17 amino acids. CDR1 and CDR2 from the germline V gene are DFQATT and SNEGSKA (reference sequence). The germline V and J ends were trimmed by 5 bases and 1 base, with 18 bases remaining between them. CDR3 amino acids: CSALRDTSLSGANVLTF. CDR3 nucleotides: TGCAGTGCTCTCCGGGACACTAGTCTTTCTGGGGCCAACGTCCTGACTTTC.

This rearrangement joins TRBV12-3 or TRBV12-4 to TRBJ2-4; 7 bases agree with TRBD1. TRBJ2-7 explains the end of the DNA better; the J call may be wrong. The CDR3 loop spans 13 amino acids. CDR3 protein: CASSRFTGDEQYF. The CDR3 nucleotides are TGTGCCAGCAGCAGATTTACAGGGGACGAGCAGTACTTC.

This chain links TRBV20-1 with TRBJ2-6, with 9 bases fitting TRBD1. Looked up from germline, CDR1 is DFQATT and CDR2 is SNEGSKA (reference sequence). J gave up 2 bases and V 0 bases, and 11 bases lay outside the gene matches. This CDR3 is built from 19 residues. The CDR3 region has the DNA TGCAGTGCTAGAGAGTGGGACGGGACAGGGTATACTGGGGCCAACGTCCTGACTTTC. This encodes CSAREWDGTGYTGANVLTF.

This chain links TRBV2 with TRBJ1-5, with a weak D call TRBD1 (5 bases). The V end lost 7 bases, the J end lost 4 bases, and 14 bases lay between the germline ends. Germline loops: CDR1 SNHLY, CDR2 FYNNEI. The CDR3 runs to 14 residues. The CDR3 spells CASTGTAQNQPQHF. The DNA for the CDR3 is TGTGCCAGCACGGGGACGGCTCAAAATCAGCCCCAGCATTTT. Combining the CDR3 with reference TRBV2 and TRBJ1-5 gives the whole variable domain EPEVTQTPSHQVTQMGQEVILRCVPISNHLYFYWYRQILGQKVEFLVSFYNNEISEKSEIFDDQFSVERPDGSNFTLKIRSTKLEDSAMYFCASTGTAQNQPQHFGDGTRLSIL.

The chain uses TRBV20-1 and TRBJ2-7; TRBD2 agrees at 10 bases. The ends lost 3 bases at V and 4 bases at J; junction bases unmatched: 6. The germline CDR1 and CDR2 sequences are DFQATT and SNEGSKA (reference sequence). This CDR3 has 14 residues. The CDR3 sequence is CSARLAGVLYEQYF. CDR3 DNA: TGCAGTGCTAGGCTAGCGGGGGTTTTGTACGAGCAGTACTTC.

The V call is TRBV7-2, the J call TRBJ2-1; D is possibly TRBD2 (6 bases). The V end lost 5 bases, the J end lost 4 bases, and 12 bases lay between the germline ends. The CDR3 has 14 amino acids. Germline CDR1 SGHTA, CDR2 FQGNSA. The CDR3 protein is CASSVAGQYNEQFF. The DNA of the CDR3 is TGTGCCAGCAGCGTTGCGGGGCAGTACAATGAGCAGTTCTTC.

This clonotype was counted between two and nine times. The chain recombines TRBV11-2 with TRBJ2-1; the D gene could be TRBD1 or TRBD2 (5 bases each). V was cut by 8 bases and J by 5 bases, with 13 bases left in between. Per germline, CDR1 SGHAT and CDR2 FQNNGV. This CDR3 has 13 residues. The CDR3 protein is CASVRVGDNEQFF. The CDR3 DNA reads as TGTGCCAGCGTCAGGGTGGGGGACAATGAGCAGTTCTTC.

Here the CDR3 reads CASSDPPGAFQYF. CDR3 nucleotides: TGTGCCAGCAGTGATCCACCTGGGGCATTTCAGTACTTC. The rearrangement joins TRBV2 to TRBJ2-7, with D tentatively TRBD1 (5 bases). The CDR3 covers 13 residues. Germline assignment: CDR1 SNHLY and CDR2 FYNNEI. V was pared by 3 bases and J by 10 bases, with 16 bases between.

CDR3 region: CASTRDSANTGELFF. CDR3 DNA sequence: TGCGCCAGCACTCGGGACAGCGCGAACACCGGGGAGCTGTTTTTT. This sequence joins TRBV4-1 and TRBJ2-2; 7 bases match TRBD1. The CDR3 loop spans 15 amino acids. V lost 7 bases, J lost 0 bases, and 5 bases stayed unmatched. The germline gives CDR1 MGHRA, CDR2 YSYEKL.

The chain is built from TRBV10-3 and TRBJ2-5, with 8 bases lining up with TRBD1. After removal of 7 bases from V and 5 bases from J, the junction contained 6 bases not matched to a gene. Germline V gene lookup returns CDR1 ENHRY and CDR2 SYGVKD. The CDR3 extends over 13 amino acids. The CDR3 DNA is TGTGCCATCACCCCAGGGGGCCGTGAGACCCAGTACTTC. Encoded protein: CAITPGGRETQYF.

The V and J genes are TRBV5-1 and TRBJ2-5, with 10 bases that match TRBD1. This CDR3 region has 16 residues. Germline values: CDR1 SGHRS, CDR2 YFSETQ. J lost 0 bases, V lost 2 bases, and 4 bases had no gene match. The CDR3: CASSFGQGGYQETQYF. CDR3 bases: TGCGCCAGCAGCTTTGGACAGGGGGGTTACCAAGAGACCCAGTACTTC.

This clonotype was seen once. One end of the junction does not line up with germline, which may come from a read error. The chain is built from TRBV7-2 and TRBJ1-2; D may be TRBD1 (6 bases). The CDR3 loop spans 14 amino acids. CDR1 SGHTA and CDR2 FQGNSA come from the germline V gene. The CDR3 DNA sequence: TGTGGCAGCAGCTCGGAGGGGGGGAACTATGGCTACACCTTC. Residues: CGSSSEGGNYGYTF.

This clonotype has just a few counts. The CDR3: CASSGPGSSYEQYF. The CDR3 coding sequence is TGTGCCAGCAGCGGCCCTGGGAGCTCCTACGAGCAGTACTTC. The chain links TRBV9 to TRBJ2-7; tentatively, D is TRBD2 (5 bases). There are 14 residues in the CDR3. The V gene's germline CDR1 is SGDLS and CDR2 YYNGEE. V gave up 3 bases and J gave up 0 bases, with 10 bases separating them.

The V and J genes are TRBV6-6 and TRBJ1-4, with no clear D. Deletions cut 7 bases from V and 5 bases from J, with 5 bases between. This CDR3 contains 11 residues. CDR1 is MNHNY and CDR2 is SVGAGI in the germline V gene (reference sequence). CDR3 sequence: CASTGNEKLFF. As DNA, the CDR3 is TGTGCCAGCACGGGAAATGAAAAACTGTTTTTT.

This rearrangement joins TRBV4-2 to TRBJ2-4; the D is unclear. Trimming cost V 0 bases and J 12 bases, with 12 bases left between them. Germline V CDR1 and CDR2: LGHNA, YNFKEQ. The CDR3 totals 13 residues. The CDR3 is CASSQEKATTQYF. In DNA, the CDR3 is TGTGCCAGCAGCCAAGAGAAGGCGACGACTCAGTACTTC.

The chain combines TRBV12-3 or TRBV12-4 with TRBJ2-1; 12 nucleotides match TRBD2. Unmatched junction bases numbered 3, after V lost 6 bases and J lost 3 bases. CDR3 length: 15 residues. CDR3 sequence (DNA): TGTGCCAGCAGCGGACTAGCGGGGTTCTACAATGAGCAGTTCTTC. It encodes CASSGLAGFYNEQFF.